This T cell receptor beta chain originates from a study of CD8+ T cells in alopecia areata (dated by TCRdb to between 2017 and 2018). As for the study more broadly: Treated patients were enrolled in an open-label pilot trial of oral tofacitinib, 5 to 10 mg twice daily, for moderate-to-severe alopecia areata. Patients stayed on tofacitinib for 6 to 18 months and then had 6 months of follow-up off drug so that delayed response and recurrence could be assessed. TCRbeta CDR3 regions were amplified by immunoSEQ multiplex PCR using 35 Vbeta forward and 13 Jbeta reverse primers. Disease severity in treated patients was measured with the SALT score, which quantifies the percentage of affected scalp surface area. Patients on tofacitinib were biopsied at baseline and after 4 and 24 weeks of treatment, and several of the patients also had a later scalp biopsy. In humans, TCRbeta sequencing was performed on scalp tissue and on sorted CD4+ and CD8+ peripheral blood T cells from healthy controls and from patients with patchy or totalis/universalis alopecia areata. Clonality in the scalp was compared among normal scalp (n=4), patchy alopecia areata scalp (n=8), and alopecia totalis/universalis scalp (n=8). In both human patients and the C3H/HeJ mouse model, the study applied high-throughput TCRbeta sequencing to look at T cell clonal expansion in alopecia areata. RNA was obtained with the PAXgene miRNA kit for fixed scalp, the miRNeasy kit for PBMCs, and the RNeasy kit for mouse skin.

The protocol used for the library was the immunoSEQ multiplex PCR assay. To provide template for TCR sequencing, every sample had RNA extracted and reverse transcribed into cDNA. SuperScript III was used to make first-strand cDNA, primed with a 2:1 mix of oligo-dT and random hexamers. Amplification bias was assessed with a synthetic immune receptor repertoire, and residual bias was removed computationally. In the paper's pipeline: After raw reads were preprocessed to remove errors, the CDR3 was defined following IMGT conventions as running from the conserved cysteine to phenylalanine. Clonality was computed as 1 minus the Shannon entropy, with the entropy normalized by log2 of the number of productive unique TCRs. Whether scalp clones were CD4 or CD8 was inferred by matching scalp TCRbeta sequences against CD4 and CD8 repertoires sorted from blood. TCRdb took over this immuneACCESS table, retaining in-frame rearrangements with V and J assigned. Such tables are incomplete; in checked studies, under half of the missing clones stem from an unresolved V gene, and the remainder is unexplained. V and J calls and clone size are given by that table; D and trimming were obtained from the DNA. For this sample there are about 210,000 clones; around 66% appear just once. 1% to 1.5% of the sample belongs to the ten largest clones.

General conclusions and limits of the study: During tofacitinib treatment, many expanded lesional clones stuck around in both scalp and blood, and this persistence may partly explain why relapse happens after treatment is stopped. Because the treated cohort was small and had only one nonresponder, larger studies are needed to examine links between baseline CD8+ expansion and response. Higher clonality and more expanded CD8+ clones were observed in lesional scalp than in normal scalp, particularly in alopecia totalis/universalis, a finding suggestive of antigenic drive. Tofacitinib significantly lowered scalp clonality and the number of expanded CD8+ clones among the top 100 scalp clones. Unlike mouse skin, which is dominated by gammadelta T cells, normal human skin has resident alphabeta T cells that are also sequenced, and this complicates analysis of the scalp TCR repertoire. TCR sequences shared between patients were less clear than in mice, possibly partly because of HLA diversity in the patient population.

This specimen's treatment or condition label, per the study, means: oral pan-JAK inhibitor, 5-10 mg twice daily. Lesional scalp punch biopsies and peripheral blood were obtained from alopecia areata patients. PBMCs were isolated by density centrifugation and stained for CD3, CD4 and CD8, and CD4+ and CD8+ T cells were sorted on a FACSAria. For this chain, trimming is 5 bases at the V end and 3 bases at the J end, and the number of junction bases without a gene match is 6. The germline V gene encodes CDR1 GTSNPN and CDR2 SVGIG (reference sequence). CDR3 length: 14 amino acids, cysteine to phenylalanine. Only the CDR3 DNA is retained, 42 bases long and in frame from the first base. On this clone: Its antigen remains undetermined. No quality values exist for individual bases; no much larger clone is one base distant.

The source of this sequence is a human donor with alopecia areata. The source was CD4+ T cells sorted from blood, collected between weeks 43 and 45, from a patient treated with tofacitinib. The rearrangement combines TRBV30 with TRBJ1-5, and TRBD1 matches 8 of the central bases. The nucleotide sequence is TGTGCCTGGCCCGAGGACAGGGTCAATCAGCCCCAGCATTTT. Its amino acids are CAWPEDRVNQPQHF. The CDR3, completed at both ends by the reference TRBV30 and TRBJ1-5 genes, gives the full variable domain SQTIHQWPATLVQPVGSPLSLECTVEGTSNPNLYWYRQAAGRGLQLLFYSVGIGQISSEVPQNLSASRPQDRQFILSSKKLLLSDSGFYLCAWPEDRVNQPQHFGDGTRLSIL.